This TCR beta chain emerged from a study of T-cell reconstitution after alpha-beta-depleted transplantation in children. Preparation of the TCRbeta library involved a method that used unique molecular identifiers. TCRdb analysed the PCR reads with MiXCR anew, one entry per CDR3 protein. The sample lists approximately 200,000 distinct CDR3 sequences, about 14% occurring once. The CDR3 extends over 15 amino acids. Germline CDR1 SGHRS, CDR2 YFSETQ. The ends were cut back, 0 bases at V and 0 bases at J, with 10 bases in the middle. This clonotype was seen ten or more times. The chain recombines TRBV5-1 with TRBJ2-7, with D uncertain. This specimen consisted of PBMCs from the stem cell graft donor, obtained from the stem cell graft. This TCR derives from a human donor who donated a stem cell graft to a child with acute lymphoblastic leukemia. CDR3 loop: CASSLDRQDSYEQYF. Here the CDR3 DNA reads TGCGCCAGCAGCTTGGACCGGCAGGACTCCTACGAGCAGTACTTC.